The 18 T cell receptor beta chains in this list originate from one sample, sequenced in a study of T cell responses to AZD1222 COVID-19 vaccine. The data were produced by immunoSEQ multiplex PCR, yet TCRdb's version contains in-frame clones alone and is incomplete. Of more than 150,000 clones detected, about nine tenths appear once; the ten largest clones hold approximately 1.9%. This specimen was peripheral blood, taken 28 days after the second AZD1222 dose. The receptors stem from an adult who received the AZD1222 COVID-19 vaccine.

V is TRBV28 and J is TRBJ1-5; 9 nucleotides match TRBD1. The CDR3 extends over 14 amino acids. The ends lost 7 bases at V and 0 bases at J; junction bases unmatched: 1. Germline V gene data show CDR1 as MDHEN and CDR2 as SYDVKM. CDR3 region: CASKDRGSNQPQHF. CDR3 coding DNA: TGTGCCAGCAAGGACAGGGGTAGCAATCAGCCCCAGCATTTT.

The J gene is TRBJ1-5, the V gene TRBV6-2 or TRBV6-3, with D unresolved. The V gene lost 6 bases and the J gene lost 9 bases, with 12 bases spanning the gap. This CDR3 contains 12 residues. CDR1 is MNHEY, CDR2 SVGEGT, per germline. Written as DNA, the CDR3 is TGTGCCAGCAGCCGTCCGTCTCGGCCCCAGCATTTT. As protein: CASSRPSRPQHF.

The CDR3 here is CASKDVRPQHF. The CDR3 DNA reads as TGTGCCAGCAAGGACGTACGGCCCCAGCATTTT. The chain recombines TRBV6-5 with TRBJ1-5; D uncertain. CDR3 length: 11 amino acids. Germline-derived CDR1 and CDR2 are MNHEY and SVGAGI. Trimming cost V 7 bases and J 9 bases, with 10 bases left between them.

The chain has TRBV28 and TRBJ1-1; 8 bases are shared with TRBD1. Per the germline V gene, CDR1 is MDHEN and CDR2 is SYDVKM. The length of the CDR3 is 14 residues. V dropped 4 bases and J dropped 1; count of bases not matched to a gene: 2. The CDR3: CASSSDRGNTEAFF. CDR3 DNA sequence: TGTGCCAGCAGTTCCGACAGGGGGAACACTGAAGCTTTCTTT.

This chain uses TRBV5-1 with TRBJ1-5; D call uncertain. Germline V gene lookup returns CDR1 SGHRS and CDR2 YFSETQ. V lost 5 bases, J lost 7 bases, and 10 bases lay in between. This CDR3 comprises 12 residues. CDR3 DNA: TGCGCCAGCAGAATTCTTCGACAGCCCCAGCATTTT. It encodes CASRILRQPQHF.

V is TRBV28 and J is TRBJ2-7; the D gene is possibly TRBD2 (6 bases). Germline CDR1 is MDHEN and CDR2 is SYDVKM. The length of the CDR3 is 19 residues. Deletions cut 4 bases from V and 3 bases from J, with 28 bases between. The DNA for the CDR3 is TGTGCCAGCAGTTCTCGTTATAAGTGGACTACAGGTATAGACTACGAGCAGTACTTC. Translating it yields CASSSRYKWTTGIDYEQYF.

The chain links TRBV2 to TRBJ1-2; no reliable D call. V was shortened by 6 bases and J by 4 bases, with 18 bases between the two germline ends. Germline CDR1 reads SNHLY; CDR2 reads FYNNEI. The CDR3 spans 15 residues. The CDR3 DNA reads TGTGCCAGCAGGGCCGACACCGCCCGGGGCTATGGCTACACCTTC. As protein: CASRADTARGYGYTF.

V and J are TRBV27 and TRBJ2-1; TRBD2 agrees at 11 bases. From germline, CDR1 is MNHEY and CDR2 SMNVEV (reference sequence). The trim removed 6 bases at V and 6 bases at J, leaving 7 bases unmatched. The CDR3 consists of 15 residues. The CDR3 sequence: CASRLGLAGGNEQFF. The CDR3 coding sequence is TGTGCCAGCAGATTGGGGCTAGCGGGAGGCAATGAGCAGTTCTTC.

This chain uses TRBV9 with TRBJ1-5, with D hard to call. Germline CDR1 SGDLS, CDR2 YYNGEE. The CDR3 sequence is 15 residues long. The ends were cut back, 0 bases at V and 4 bases at J, with 11 bases in the middle. This CDR3 is CASSVGFSDNQPQHF. The CDR3 nucleotides read TGTGCCAGCAGCGTAGGATTTTCCGATAATCAGCCCCAGCATTTT.

The rearrangement joins TRBV11-2 to TRBJ2-3; D is ambiguous. This CDR3 has 13 amino acids. The germline V and J ends were trimmed by 1 base and 6 bases, with 8 bases remaining between them. Germline CDR1 SGHAT, CDR2 FQNNGV. The CDR3 DNA sequence: TGTGCCAGCAGCTTAGCGGTCGAGGATACGCAGTATTTT. Its translation: CASSLAVEDTQYF.

The chain has TRBV28 and TRBJ2-7, with 7 bases fitting TRBD1. CDR3 length: 15 amino acids. With 4 bases clipped from V and 0 bases from J, the junction kept 6 bases outside the gene matches. Germline V gives CDR1 MDHEN, CDR2 SYDVKM. This chain's CDR3 is CASSSSTGSSYEQYF. DNA for the CDR3: TGTGCCAGCAGTTCGTCGACAGGGAGCTCCTACGAGCAGTACTTC.

V is TRBV3-1 (or the pseudogene TRBV3-2) and J is TRBJ2-1; 10 bases align to TRBD2. The CDR3 is 14 amino acids. Germline V gene data show CDR1 as LGHDT and CDR2 as YNNKEL (reference sequence). V was pared by 3 bases and J by 6 bases, with 2 bases of the junction left unmatched. As DNA, the CDR3 is TGTGCCAGCAGCCAGGCTAGCGGGAGCAATGAGCAGTTCTTC. The encoded protein is CASSQASGSNEQFF.

The chain combines TRBV6-2 or TRBV6-3 with TRBJ1-2; TRBD1 matches at 7 bases. The CDR3 has 17 residues. Germline V gives CDR1 MNHEY, CDR2 SVGEGT. J lost 0 bases, V lost 6 bases, and 13 bases had no gene match. This chain's CDR3 is CASSHTRGQRSNYGYTF. DNA of the CDR3: TGTGCCAGCAGCCATACAAGGGGACAGCGCTCTAACTATGGCTACACCTTC.

The rearrangement joins TRBV6-5 to TRBJ1-5; D call uncertain. Between the trimmed V and J ends, which lost 5 bases and 3 bases, there was a span of 8 bases. The germline V gene encodes CDR1 MNHEY and CDR2 SVGAGI. CDR3 length equals 13 residues. The CDR3 sequence is CASSPGYNQPQHF. In nucleotides, the CDR3 is TGTGCCAGCAGTCCCGGTTACAATCAGCCCCAGCATTTT.

The chain joins TRBV11-3 to TRBJ2-3; D is ambiguous. The V and J ends lost 5 bases and 1 base respectively, with 7 bases between them. This CDR3 spans 13 amino acids. The germline V gene encodes CDR1 SGHNT and CDR2 YENEEA. The CDR3 DNA follows: TGTGCCAGCAGCCCCAGTGGCACAGATACGCAGTATTTT. Its translation is CASSPSGTDTQYF.

Here the CDR3 reads CASSHQGGSNQPQHF. CDR3 in DNA: TGTGCCAGCAGCCATCAGGGGGGAAGCAATCAGCCCCAGCATTTT. The gene calls are TRBV6-5 and TRBJ1-5; TRBD1 aligns across 7 bases. This CDR3 has 15 amino acids. With V trimmed by 6 bases and J by 1 base, 6 bases remained unmatched. Germline lookup yields CDR1 MNHEY and CDR2 SVGAGI.

The J gene is TRBJ2-7, the V gene TRBV18; D gene ambiguous. From germline, CDR1 is KGHSH and CDR2 LQKENI. The CDR3 contains 14 residues. The V gene lost 3 bases and the J gene lost 7 bases, with 16 bases spanning the gap. The CDR3 region has the DNA TGTGCCAGCTCACCTCCCATTGACATTCTTGAGCAGTACTTC. Protein product: CASSPPIDILEQYF.

The chain employs TRBV7-9 and TRBJ2-2; no reliable D call. V lost 2 bases and J 7 bases, leaving 5 bases between the germline ends. Germline V gene sequence: CDR1 SEHNR, CDR2 FQNEAQ (reference sequence). This CDR3 has 12 residues. CDR3 DNA sequence: TGTGCCAGCAGCTTAAGACACGGGGAGCTGTTTTTT. It yields the protein CASSLRHGELFF. Together with reference TRBV7-9 and TRBJ2-2, the CDR3 gives the full variable domain: DTGVSQNPRHKITKRGQNVTFRCDPISEHNRLYWYRQTLGQGPEFLTYFQNEAQLEKSRLLSDRFSAERPKGSFSTLEIQRTEQGDSAMYLCASSLRHGELFFGEGSRLTVL.